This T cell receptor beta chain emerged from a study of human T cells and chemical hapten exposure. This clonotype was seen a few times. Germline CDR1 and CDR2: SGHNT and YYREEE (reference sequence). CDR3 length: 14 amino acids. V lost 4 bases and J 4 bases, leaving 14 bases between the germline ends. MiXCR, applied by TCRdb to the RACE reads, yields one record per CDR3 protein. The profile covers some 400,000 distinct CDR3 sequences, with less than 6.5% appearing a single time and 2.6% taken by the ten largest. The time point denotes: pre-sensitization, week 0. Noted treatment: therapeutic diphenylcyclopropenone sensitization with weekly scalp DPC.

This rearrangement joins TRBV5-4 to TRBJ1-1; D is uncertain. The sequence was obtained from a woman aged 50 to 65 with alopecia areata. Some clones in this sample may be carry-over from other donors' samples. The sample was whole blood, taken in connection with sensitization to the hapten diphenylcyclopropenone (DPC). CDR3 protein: CASSIIGVSTEAFF. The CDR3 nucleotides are TGTGCCAGCAGCATCATAGGCGTGAGCACTGAAGCTTTCTTT.